A single TCR beta chain is shown here with its context. Antigen specificity is unknown. The sample originates from a study of T cells in Graves' hyperthyroidism and ophthalmopathy. Study in general: At initial diagnosis, before any treatment had begun, peripheral blood was obtained. Study conclusions and caveats: Ophthalmopathy was separated from stable hyperthyroidism by a 13 V-J model.

Regions amplified from RNA transcripts were the TCR beta CDR3 regions. HTBI primers drove first-round RT-PCR of the TCR CDR3. TCRdb fed the multiplex PCR reads into MiXCR, producing one record per CDR3 protein. The table lists 620,000 or so distinct CDR3 sequences, 14% of them singletons. Clinical symptoms, serum thyroxine, TRAb, thyroid ultrasound and orbital computed tomography established diagnosis. The CDR3 is 14 residues long. Looked up from germline, CDR1 is SGHNT and CDR2 is YENEEA. V dropped 6 bases and J dropped 3; count of bases not matched to a gene: 6. The sequenced sample was blood. This TCR was recovered from a woman in her 50s with Graves' ophthalmopathy. The chain recombines TRBV11-3 with TRBJ2-7; 9 bases map to TRBD2. CDR3 residues: CASRRRLAVYEQYF. The CDR3 DNA reads as TGTGCCAGCAGGAGAAGACTAGCGGTCTACGAGCAGTACTTC.